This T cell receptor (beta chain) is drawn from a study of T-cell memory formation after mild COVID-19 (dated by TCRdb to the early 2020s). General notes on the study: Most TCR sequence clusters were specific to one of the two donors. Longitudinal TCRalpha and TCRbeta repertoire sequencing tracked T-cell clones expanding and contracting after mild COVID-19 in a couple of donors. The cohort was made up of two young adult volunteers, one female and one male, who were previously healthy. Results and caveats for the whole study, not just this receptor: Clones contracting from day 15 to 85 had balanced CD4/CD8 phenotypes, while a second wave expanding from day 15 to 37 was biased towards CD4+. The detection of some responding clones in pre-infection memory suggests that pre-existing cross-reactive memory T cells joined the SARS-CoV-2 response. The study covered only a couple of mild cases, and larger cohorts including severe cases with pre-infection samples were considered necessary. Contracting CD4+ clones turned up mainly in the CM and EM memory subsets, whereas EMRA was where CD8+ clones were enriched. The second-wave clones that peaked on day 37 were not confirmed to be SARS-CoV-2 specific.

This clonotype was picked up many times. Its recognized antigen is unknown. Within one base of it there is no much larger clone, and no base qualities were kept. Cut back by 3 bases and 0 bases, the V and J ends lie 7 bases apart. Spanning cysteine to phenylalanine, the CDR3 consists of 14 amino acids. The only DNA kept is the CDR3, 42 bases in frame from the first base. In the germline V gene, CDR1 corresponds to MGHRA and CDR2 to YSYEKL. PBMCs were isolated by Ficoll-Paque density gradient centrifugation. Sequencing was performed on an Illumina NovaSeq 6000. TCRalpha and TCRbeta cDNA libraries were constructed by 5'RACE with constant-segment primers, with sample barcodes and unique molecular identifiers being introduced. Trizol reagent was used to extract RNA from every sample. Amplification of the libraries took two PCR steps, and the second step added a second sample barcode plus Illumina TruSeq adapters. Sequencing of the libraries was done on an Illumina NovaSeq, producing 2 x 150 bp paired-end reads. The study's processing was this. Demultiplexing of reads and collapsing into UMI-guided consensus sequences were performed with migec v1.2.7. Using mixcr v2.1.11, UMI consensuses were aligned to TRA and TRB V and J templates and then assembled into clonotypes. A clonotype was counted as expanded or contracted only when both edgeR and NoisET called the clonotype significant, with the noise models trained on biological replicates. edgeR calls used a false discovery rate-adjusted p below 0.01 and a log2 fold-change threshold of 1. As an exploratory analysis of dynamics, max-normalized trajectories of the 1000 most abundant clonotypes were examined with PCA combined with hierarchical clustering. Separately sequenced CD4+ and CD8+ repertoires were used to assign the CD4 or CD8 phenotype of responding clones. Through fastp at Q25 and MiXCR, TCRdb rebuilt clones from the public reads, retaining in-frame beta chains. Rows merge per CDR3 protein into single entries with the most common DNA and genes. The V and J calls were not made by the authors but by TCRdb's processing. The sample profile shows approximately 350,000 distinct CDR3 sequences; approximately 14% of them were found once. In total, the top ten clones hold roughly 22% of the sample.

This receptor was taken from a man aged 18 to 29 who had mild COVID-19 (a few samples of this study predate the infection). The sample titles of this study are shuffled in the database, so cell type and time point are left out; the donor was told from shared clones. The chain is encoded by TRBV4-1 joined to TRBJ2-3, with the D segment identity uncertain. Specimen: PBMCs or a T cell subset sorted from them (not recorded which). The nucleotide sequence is TGCGCCAGCAGCCACTACAGAAGCACAGATACGCAGTATTTT. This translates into CASSHYRSTDTQYF.